This T cell receptor beta chain is from a study of chronic HIV infection and antiretroviral therapy. The CDR3 is 11 residues long. Looked up from germline, CDR1 is ENHRY and CDR2 is SYGVKD. The V end lost 3 bases, the J end lost 5 bases, and 5 bases lay between the germline ends. TCRdb itself ran the 5' RACE reads through MiXCR, one entry per CDR3 protein. The repertoire holds 40,000 or so distinct CDR3 sequences, about 8.1% seen once, with 2.9% in the top ten. This clonotype was counted ten times or more. The source material was peripheral blood. The chain has TRBV10-3 and TRBJ2-7; D is uncertain. This receptor was taken from an adult who had HIV and had not received antiretroviral therapy, or was an uninfected healthy control (not recorded which). CDR3: CAISDPDEQYF. The CDR3 DNA sequence: TGTGCCATCAGTGATCCGGACGAGCAGTACTTC.